This TCR beta chain was sequenced in a study of immune evolution from preneoplasia to lung adenocarcinoma. Study results and caveats: Normal lung had highest clonality; later lesions appeared denser, more diverse.

Method: immunoSEQ multiplex PCR; TCRdb's copy keeps in-frame clones and lacks some. The data contain over 11,000 clones, 80% to 90% of them singletons. Comments on this clone: Its specificity is unknown. Within the sample, other DNA sequences also encode this same CDR3.

The CDR3 is 12 residues long. With 2 bases removed from V and 2 bases from J, the gap between germline ends came to 4 bases. Germline loops: CDR1 SGDLS, CDR2 YYNGEE. The TCR was taken from a person aged 70 to 85 with lung adenocarcinoma. This chain links TRBV9 with TRBJ1-2, with unresolved D. Sequences were obtained from FFPE minimally invasive lung adenocarcinoma tissue. The CDR3 bases are TGTGCCAGCAGCGTCGACAACTATGGCTACACCTTC. Residues: CASSVDNYGYTF.